This passage covers 32 T cell receptor beta chains from one sample sequenced in a study of blood T cell repertoires in COVID-19. Profiled with immunoSEQ multiplex PCR; TCRdb holds only in-frame clones, not every one. The table has approximately 170,000 clones, 83% seen once. The material sequenced was PBMCs or T cells enriched from blood (not recorded which). These receptor sequences come from a woman in her 50s who had recovered from COVID-19.

This sequence joins TRBV10-2 and TRBJ1-2; D perhaps matches TRBD1 (6 bases). V was shortened by 11 bases and J by 8 bases, with 18 bases between the two germline ends. The CDR3 loop spans 12 amino acids. Germline V gene lookup returns CDR1 WSHSY and CDR2 SAAADI. The CDR3 bases are TGCGCCGGCTCGGGTGGCAGGGGCGGCTACACCTTC. Translation: CAGSGGRGGYTF.

The chain carries TRBV9 and TRBJ2-4; D is possibly TRBD2 (5 bases). This CDR3 has 14 amino acids. Trimming stripped 3 bases from V and 1 base from J, with 8 bases between. Germline CDR1 reads SGDLS; CDR2 reads YYNGEE. The CDR3 DNA sequence: TGTGCCAGCAGCGGAGGGTACGCCAAAAACATTCAGTACTTC. Translating it yields CASSGGYAKNIQYF.

This clone was observed a handful of times. This sequence joins TRBV4-3 and TRBJ1-4; perhaps TRBD1 as D (5 bases). V lost 0 bases, J lost 10 bases, and 18 bases lay in between. The CDR3 is 16 amino acids. The germline V gene encodes CDR1 LGHNA and CDR2 YSLEER. For the CDR3, the DNA is TGCGCCAGCAGCCAAGAATGGGCAGGGTCTAAAGCAAAACTGTTTTTT. It encodes CASSQEWAGSKAKLFF.

V and J are TRBV24-1 and TRBJ1-2; TRBD1 aligns across 9 bases. The CDR3 spans 13 residues. The germline CDR1 and CDR2 sequences are KGHDR and SFDVKD. The V and J ends lost 5 bases and 7 bases, in that order; junction bases with no gene match: 4. The CDR3 here is CATSVTGGGGYTF. In DNA form, the CDR3 reads TGTGCCACCAGTGTGACAGGGGGAGGTGGCTACACCTTC.

The genes are TRBV5-4 and TRBJ2-2; TRBD2 matches 13 bases. V gave up 5 bases and J gave up 5 bases; unmatched junction bases: 0. Germline CDR1 and CDR2: SGHNT and YYREEE (reference sequence). The CDR3 spans 14 residues. The CDR3 region is CASRGLAGTGELFF. The CDR3 nucleotides are TGTGCCAGCAGGGGACTAGCGGGGACCGGGGAGCTGTTTTTT.

This chain connects TRBV5-1 to TRBJ2-3; D uncertain. This CDR3 is built from 14 residues. Per germline, CDR1 SGHRS and CDR2 YFSETQ. Trimming removed 4 bases from V and 0 bases from J, with 9 bases in between. This CDR3 reads CASSPATSTDTQYF. The CDR3 DNA reads as TGCGCCAGCAGCCCAGCGACTAGCACAGATACGCAGTATTTT.

The V and J genes are TRBV28 and TRBJ1-6; D remains unclear. Germline V gene lookup returns CDR1 MDHEN and CDR2 SYDVKM. Trimming took off 7 bases at V and 0 bases at J, with 7 bases between the two ends. The CDR3 totals 14 residues. The CDR3 here is CASKKSSYNSPLHF. As DNA, the CDR3 is TGTGCCAGCAAGAAGAGCTCCTATAATTCACCCCTCCACTTT.

The V gene is TRBV18, the J gene TRBJ2-3, with 9 nucleotides matching TRBD1. Germline trimming cut 5 bases from V and 4 bases from J; bases unmatched to any gene: 4. This CDR3 contains 14 residues. Per the germline V gene, CDR1 is KGHSH and CDR2 is LQKENI. CDR3 sequence: CASSSRQGADTQYF. The CDR3 nucleotides are TGTGCCAGCTCATCCCGACAGGGGGCAGATACGCAGTATTTT.

This chain joins TRBV5-1 and TRBJ1-6, with D perhaps TRBD1 (5 bases). V lost 2 bases and J 6 bases, leaving 15 bases between the germline ends. This CDR3 has 16 residues. Germline CDR1 is SGHRS and CDR2 is YFSETQ. The CDR3: CASSFPVAGGNSPLHF. The CDR3 DNA follows: TGCGCCAGCAGCTTCCCGGTGGCCGGGGGTAATTCACCCCTCCACTTT.

This clone turned up a few times. The chain has TRBV3-1 (or the pseudogene TRBV3-2) and TRBJ1-3, with D unresolved. There are 12 residues in the CDR3. Trimming cost V 6 bases and J 8 bases, with 11 bases left between them. From germline, CDR1 is LGHDT and CDR2 YNNKEL (reference sequence). In nucleotides, the CDR3 is TGTGCCAGCAGTCCGATCGAGGACACCATATATTTT. It is translated as CASSPIEDTIYF.

This clone was recorded a few times. The chain couples TRBV7-8 to TRBJ1-3; the D is unclear. Germline V gene sequence: CDR1 SGHVS, CDR2 FQNEAQ. The CDR3 sequence is 14 residues long. Trimming shortened V by 5 bases and J by 0 bases, and 8 bases separated the two germline ends. CDR3 DNA sequence: TGTGCCAGCAGCCCCAAGAGCTCTGGAAACACCATATATTTT. Protein product: CASSPKSSGNTIYF.

The chain joins TRBV29-1 to TRBJ1-1; possibly TRBD1 for D (5 bases). The CDR3 contains 14 residues. V gave up 8 bases and J gave up 6 bases, with 22 bases separating them. CDR1 and CDR2 (germline): SQVTM, ANQGSEA. CDR3 nucleotide sequence: TGCAGCACTGGGGGGGTAAAGGGACGAGCTGAAGCTTTCTTT. This translates into CSTGGVKGRAEAFF.

The V gene is TRBV29-1, the J gene TRBJ1-1; TRBD1 agrees at 9 bases. This CDR3 comprises 13 residues. The germline V gene has CDR1 SQVTM and CDR2 ANQGSEA. V trimming: 6 bases; J trimming: 4 bases; junction bases outside the gene matches: 6. The CDR3 protein is CSVPGQGGTEAFF. CDR3 nucleotide sequence: TGCAGCGTACCGGGACAGGGTGGCACTGAAGCTTTCTTT.

The chain couples TRBV7-9 to TRBJ1-2; D call uncertain. The V gene lost 3 bases and the J gene lost 3 bases, with 17 bases spanning the gap. This CDR3 spans 16 amino acids. CDR1 is SEHNR and CDR2 is FQNEAQ in the germline V gene (reference sequence). CDR3 nucleotide sequence: TGTGCCAGCAGCTTGTTTTCCGTTGGCACCGACTATGGCTACACCTTC. It is translated as CASSLFSVGTDYGYTF.

The V call is TRBV7-6, the J call TRBJ2-2, with D maybe TRBD2 (5 bases). The germline V gene encodes CDR1 SGHVS and CDR2 FNYEAQ. The V and J ends lost 3 bases and 2 bases respectively, with 22 bases between them. The CDR3 has 19 amino acids. The CDR3 loop reads CASSFSRPPRAINTGELFF. DNA for the CDR3: TGTGCCAGCAGCTTCTCCAGGCCACCGAGGGCAATCAACACCGGGGAGCTGTTTTTT.

The chain is built from TRBV5-5 and TRBJ1-4; 8 nucleotides line up with TRBD1. Germline V gives CDR1 SGHKS, CDR2 YYEKEE (reference sequence). The length of the CDR3 is 14 residues. V gave up 3 bases and J gave up 8 bases; unmatched junction bases: 6. The CDR3, as DNA: TGTGCCAGCAGCTCACGGACAGGGCTAGAAAAACTGTTTTTT. This sequence encodes CASSSRTGLEKLFF. Filled out from reference TRBV5-5 and TRBJ1-4, the complete variable domain reads DAGVTQSPTHLIKTRGQQVTLRCSPISGHKSVSWYQQVLGQGPQFIFQYYEKEERGRGNFPDRFSARQFPNYSSELNVNALLLGDSALYLCASSSRTGLEKLFFGSGTQLSVL.

This clone was picked up one time. V and J are TRBV19 and TRBJ1-5, with 7 bases identical to TRBD1. J gave up 5 bases and V 4 bases, and 8 bases lay outside the gene matches. The V gene's germline CDR1 is LNHDA and CDR2 SQIVND (reference sequence). The CDR3 runs to 15 residues. For the CDR3, the DNA is TGTGCCAGTAGTACTTACACAGGGACAGATCAGCCCCAGCATTTT. It translates to CASSTYTGTDQPQHF.

The genes are TRBV6-5 and TRBJ2-3; tentative D call: TRBD1 (6 bases). The CDR3 is 15 residues long. V shed 6 bases and J shed 2 bases, with 15 bases lying between them. The germline gives CDR1 MNHEY, CDR2 SVGAGI. The DNA of the CDR3 is TGTGCCAGCAGCCGACAGGCCTTACCCACAGATACGCAGTATTTT. Translating it yields CASSRQALPTDTQYF.

The genes are TRBV6-5 and TRBJ1-3; TRBD1 aligns across 7 bases. From germline, CDR1 is MNHEY and CDR2 SVGAGI. The CDR3 is 14 amino acids. J lost 1 base, V lost 8 bases, and 5 bases had no gene match. The CDR3 DNA reads as TGTGCCAGCTTTAAGACAGGGTCTGGAAACACCATATATTTT. This gives the protein CASFKTGSGNTIYF.

CDR3 sequence (DNA): TGTGCCGGACAGGGGGCCTCTACCTCGGCAGGGGCCAACGTCCTGACTTTC. It yields the protein CAGQGASTSAGANVLTF. This sequence joins TRBV5-8 and TRBJ2-6; TRBD1 aligns across 11 bases. In germline, CDR1 is SGHTS, CDR2 YDEGEE. This CDR3 is built from 17 residues. V shed 10 bases and J 4 bases; nucleotides not matched to a gene: 13.

This clone was counted between two and nine times. The CDR3 protein is CASSLAHRAGALETQYF. In DNA form, the CDR3 reads TGTGCCAGCAGCTTAGCGCATCGAGCGGGAGCATTAGAGACCCAGTACTTC. The gene calls are TRBV7-2 and TRBJ2-5; 8 bases line up with TRBD2. This CDR3 region has 17 residues. V lost 0 bases to trimming and J lost 4 bases; unmatched junction nucleotides: 10. Per germline, CDR1 SGHTA and CDR2 FQGNSA.

This chain uses TRBV24-1 with TRBJ2-2; D perhaps matches TRBD1 (6 bases). The CDR3 is 13 amino acids. The V gene lost 7 bases and the J gene lost 7 bases, with 12 bases spanning the gap. Germline-derived CDR1 and CDR2 are KGHDR and SFDVKD. For the CDR3, the DNA is TGTGCCACCAGGAGGGGACAAGGCGGGGAGCTGTTTTTT. It codes for CATRRGQGGELFF.

The chain has TRBV7-9 and TRBJ1-6, with 11 bases identical to TRBD1. Germline lookup yields CDR1 SEHNR and CDR2 FQNEAQ (reference sequence). With 7 bases clipped from V and 8 bases from J, the junction kept 4 bases outside the gene matches. This CDR3 contains 14 residues. The CDR3 coding sequence is TGTGCCAGCATAAGGACAGGGGGCGATTCACCCCTCCACTTT. It codes for CASIRTGGDSPLHF.

V and J are TRBV19 and TRBJ2-5, with D possibly matching TRBD1 (6 bases). Germline V gene sequence: CDR1 LNHDA, CDR2 SQIVND (reference sequence). Trimming removed 5 bases from V and 2 bases from J, with 9 bases in between. This CDR3 is built from 13 residues. For the CDR3, the DNA is TGTGCCAGTAGTTCGGACAGACAAGAGACCCAGTACTTC. Residues: CASSSDRQETQYF. Variable domain in full (rest from reference TRBV19 and TRBJ2-5): DGGITQSPKYLFRKEGQNVTLSCEQNLNHDAMYWYRQDPGQGLRLIYYSQIVNDFQKGDIAEGYSVSREKKESFPLTVTSAQKNPTAFYLCASSSDRQETQYFGPGTRLLVL.

The CDR3 here is CASSGTWNEQFF. Here the CDR3 DNA reads TGTGCCAGCAGCGGGACTTGGAATGAGCAGTTCTTC. The rearrangement uses TRBV13 and TRBJ2-1, with a tentative D call TRBD2 (6 bases). Trimming removed 5 bases from V and 7 bases from J, with 9 bases in between. There are 12 residues in the CDR3. Germline-derived CDR1 and CDR2 are PRHDT and FYEKMQ (reference sequence).

This chain connects TRBV5-6 to TRBJ1-4, with TRBD1 identical over 7 bases. Germline assignment: CDR1 SGHDT and CDR2 YYEEEE. CDR3 length equals 14 residues. J was trimmed by 8 bases and V by 3 bases; bases with no gene match: 7. This CDR3 is CASSYRGLREKLFF. For the CDR3, the DNA is TGTGCCAGCAGCTATAGGGGGCTTCGAGAAAAACTGTTTTTT.

The genes are TRBV7-9 and TRBJ1-1; 11 bases agree with TRBD1. The CDR3 contains 15 residues. J gave up 6 bases and V 3 bases, and 6 bases lay outside the gene matches. CDR1 is SEHNR and CDR2 is FQNEAQ in the germline V gene (reference sequence). The CDR3 is CASSLGQGGLAEAFF. The CDR3 region has the DNA TGTGCCAGCAGCTTGGGACAGGGGGGTCTGGCTGAAGCTTTCTTT. The full variable domain, with the rest looked up from reference TRBV7-9 and TRBJ1-1, is DTGVSQNPRHKITKRGQNVTFRCDPISEHNRLYWYRQTLGQGPEFLTYFQNEAQLEKSRLLSDRFSAERPKGSFSTLEIQRTEQGDSAMYLCASSLGQGGLAEAFFGQGTRLTVV.

This clone was detected a few times. CDR3 sequence (DNA): TGTGCCAGCAGCTCCCGGGGGACTAGGGGGATTAATACGCAGTATTTT. It yields the protein CASSSRGTRGINTQYF. This chain joins TRBV9 and TRBJ2-3, with 8 bases identical to TRBD2. V lost 4 bases to trimming and J lost 7 bases; unmatched junction nucleotides: 14. Looked up from germline, CDR1 is SGDLS and CDR2 is YYNGEE. This CDR3 contains 16 residues.

The J gene is TRBJ2-5, the V gene TRBV19; 9 bases are shared with TRBD1. Germline CDR1 and CDR2: LNHDA and SQIVND (reference sequence). J lost 1 base, V lost 4 bases, and 16 bases had no gene match. This CDR3 has 19 amino acids. The CDR3 DNA reads TGTGCCAGTAGTAAAGGACGGGACAGGGTCCTTTTCTCCCAAGAGACCCAGTACTTC. It translates to CASSKGRDRVLFSQETQYF.

The rearrangement joins TRBV19 to TRBJ2-3, with D possibly matching TRBD2 (6 bases). Trimming took off 4 bases at V and 0 bases at J, with 14 bases between the two ends. The CDR3 is 16 residues long. Germline values: CDR1 LNHDA, CDR2 SQIVND (reference sequence). CDR3 residues: CASSTFSGASTDTQYF. CDR3 nucleotide sequence: TGTGCCAGTAGTACCTTTAGCGGAGCTAGCACAGATACGCAGTATTTT.

The gene calls are TRBV7-8 and TRBJ1-6; 10 bases map to TRBD1. CDR1 SGHVS and CDR2 FQNEAQ come from the germline V gene. The CDR3 consists of 19 residues. V was pared by 4 bases and J by 4 bases, with 13 bases of the junction left unmatched. CDR3 sequence (DNA): TGTGCCAGCAGCTCCTCCGCCCGGGACAGGGGAAGGTATAATTCACCCCTCCACTTT. Amino acids: CASSSSARDRGRYNSPLHF.

The chain joins TRBV12-3 or TRBV12-4 to TRBJ1-2; D is unresolved. V lost 1 base and J lost 8, with 8 bases in between. The CDR3 is made up of 12 amino acids. CDR3 protein: CASSLGVIGYTF. Here the CDR3 DNA reads TGTGCCAGCAGTTTAGGTGTCATCGGCTACACCTTC.